This record looks at one TCR beta chain sequence and its context. As yet, its antigen is unknown. This sample is drawn from a study of shared clonotypes between healthy human individuals. General observations from the study: Larger estimated richness was generally seen in naive subsets than in memory subsets.

The study ran the assay at deep level. In the authors' workflow: Without quality scores, immunoSEQ junctional reads could not be filtered like full-length reads. Clones were sequenced by immunoSEQ multiplex PCR, and TCRdb holds only the in-frame ones, with some missing. V and J calls and clone size are those listed in that table; D and trimming were worked out from the DNA. The data hold approximately 1,500,000 clones, with roughly 96% observed a single time. Sample: naive CD4+ T cells sorted from blood. Subset given: CD45RA+ positively selected. This receptor was obtained from a man younger than 40 in good health.

CDR3 region: CASSQVGPSPQETQYF. DNA of the CDR3: TGCGCCAGCAGCCAAGTGGGACCGAGTCCCCAAGAGACCCAGTACTTC. V is TRBV4-1 and J is TRBJ2-5; D assignment may be TRBD1 or TRBD2 (5 bases each). This CDR3 has 16 amino acids. With 1 base removed from V and 1 base from J, the gap between germline ends came to 13 bases. Germline V gene lookup returns CDR1 MGHRA and CDR2 YSYEKL.